This T cell receptor beta chain was sequenced for a study of OX40 agonist ivuxolimab in advanced cancers. For context, the study as a whole: The costimulatory receptor OX40 (CD134) was targeted by ivuxolimab, a fully human IgG2 agonistic monoclonal antibody. Intravenous ivuxolimab was administered to patients every 2 weeks at six dose levels: 0.01, 0.1, 0.3, 1.5, 3 and 10 mg/kg. Of the roughly 54 patients in dose escalation, 19 had hepatocellular carcinoma, around 15 had melanoma, 9 had renal cell carcinoma and 9 had head and neck cancer. In the dose-escalation cohort, roughly four fifths of patients were male, and the mean age was approximately 55 years, with a range of roughly 23 to 85. Prior anti-PD-1, anti-PD-L1 or anti-CTLA-4 therapy was permitted, and 40% of dose-escalation patients had received checkpoint inhibitors. Partial responses were achieved by three dose-escalation patients, of whom one had hepatocellular carcinoma and two had cutaneous melanoma. The purpose of peripheral TCRbeta sequencing was to test whether ivuxolimab changed TCR sequence diversity and led to clonal T-cell expansion. The paper reports the monotherapy dose-escalation portion (N of about 51 patients) of the phase I ivuxolimab trial.

The paper as a whole reports these results and caveats: Antigen specificity was not determined for the clonally expanded peripheral T cells. Clonal expansion of both CD4+ and CD8+ blood T cells was observed from baseline to week 6 at doses 0.1 to 3.0 mg/kg. In partial responders in the 0.1-3.0 mg/kg groups, normalized peripheral clonal expansion was found to be among the lowest, especially among CD8+ T cells. On average, CD8+ T cells showed more expanded clones than CD4+ T cells after ivuxolimab. Low levels of normalized T-cell clonal expansion were also seen in some patients who did not respond.

Genomic DNA was isolated from the sorted cells so that the TCRbeta CDR3 region could be sequenced. TCRbeta CDR3 regions were sequenced using the immunoSEQ Assay. TCRdb holds this immuneACCESS table with in-frame rearrangements only. Some clones are missing; in checked studies, unresolved V genes explain under half, and the rest has no known cause. This sample holds roughly 25,000 clones; around 80% were observed only once. Clones ranked in the top ten supply 1.1% to 1.5% of the sample. From a lookup of the germline V gene (reference sequence), CDR1 and CDR2 are LNHDA and SQIVND. The junction shows trimming of 3 bases on V and 4 bases on J, plus 12 bases between the germline ends. The CDR3 measures 15 amino acids from cysteine to phenylalanine. The only DNA kept is the CDR3, 45 bases in frame from the first base. Details on this clone: Which antigen it targets is not known. Per-base qualities were not stored, and no clone one base away is much larger.

Patients with autoimmune disease history or receiving systemic immunosuppression were excluded from the trial. Peripheral blood for TCR sequencing was collected from all dose cohorts at baseline, on cycle 4 day 1, and on cycle 7 day 1. The samples were drawn from a first-in-human, open-label, multicenter phase I dose-escalation trial of ivuxolimab. Adults with locally advanced or metastatic head and neck squamous cell, hepatocellular, melanoma or renal cell carcinoma were enrolled in the trial. Before TCR sequencing, CD4+ T cells and CD8+ T cells from peripheral blood were sorted into separate populations.

The receptor comes from an adult with an advanced solid tumor such as melanoma, head and neck, liver or kidney cancer. Here the sequenced sample was CD4+ or CD8+ T cells sorted from blood, taken in a trial of the OX40 agonist ivuxolimab. Recombination joined TRBV19 with TRBJ2-2; the D segment could be TRBD2, given 6 matching bases. The DNA sequence reads TGTGCCAGTAGTATTCTGGCGGGGACCACCGGGGAGCTGTTTTTT. It translates as CASSILAGTTGELFF. Reference TRBV19 and TRBJ2-2 proteins supply the regions before and after the CDR3; the full variable domain is: DGGITQSPKYLFRKEGQNVTLSCEQNLNHDAMYWYRQDPGQGLRLIYYSQIVNDFQKGDIAEGYSVSREKKESFPLTVTSAQKNPTAFYLCASSILAGTTGELFFGEGSRLTVL.